The clone carrying this T cell receptor (beta chain) appeared a few times. What it binds is not known. The use of a sample-barcoded 5' primer and a J-beta primer mix characterized a second PCR of 7 to 11 cycles. A minimum of 2.5 million CDR3-containing paired-end reads was obtained for each sample. TCRdb analysed the 5' RACE reads with MiXCR anew, one entry per CDR3 protein. The repertoire has around 1.5 million distinct CDR3 sequences, 59% of them found once; the top ten carry 6.7%. Each sample yielded at least 5 micrograms of PBMC total RNA. The data were obtained in a study of blood T cells in healthy people across ages. About the study: Per every two T cells, about one barcoded beta molecule was captured by template switching.

Per the germline V gene, CDR1 is DFQATT and CDR2 is SNEGSKA (reference sequence). The CDR3 has 13 residues. Between the trimmed V and J ends, which lost 6 bases and 2 bases, there was a span of 12 bases. Study conclusions and caveats: A greater number of naive CD4+ cells and higher diversity distinguished long-lived donors from aged donors.

Sequencing was carried out using blood. The chain links TRBV20-1 to TRBJ2-3; possibly TRBD2 for D (5 bases). This receptor was obtained from a man aged 18 to 29 in good health. CDR3 sequence (DNA): TGCAGTGCCGTCGGGGTAAACACAGATACGCAGTATTTT. Amino acid sequence: CSAVGVNTDTQYF.